This T cell receptor (beta chain) stems from a study of blood T cell repertoires in COVID-19. Study information: Sources were T cells, B-cell-depleted T cells, or PBMCs; the material itself was cDNA or gDNA.

The trim removed 4 bases at V and 5 bases at J, leaving 4 bases unmatched. Looked up from germline, CDR1 is ENHRY and CDR2 is SYGVKD. The CDR3 runs to 14 residues. Methods used by the authors: Quantification of nucleated cells was approximated via reference gene primer amplification. Libraries were prepared by immunoSEQ multiplex PCR; TCRdb keeps only in-frame clonotypes and omits some of them. V, J and clone size are those of that table, while D and trimming were read from the DNA. The sample shows more than 55,000 clones, around 73% of them seen only once. The source of this sequence is an elderly man with active or convalescent COVID-19. The chain has TRBV10-3 and TRBJ2-2; 7 bases match TRBD1. Sequenced sample: peripheral blood. The CDR3 spells CAISGQGETGELFF. The DNA of the CDR3 is TGTGCCATCAGTGGACAGGGAGAGACCGGGGAGCTGTTTTTT.